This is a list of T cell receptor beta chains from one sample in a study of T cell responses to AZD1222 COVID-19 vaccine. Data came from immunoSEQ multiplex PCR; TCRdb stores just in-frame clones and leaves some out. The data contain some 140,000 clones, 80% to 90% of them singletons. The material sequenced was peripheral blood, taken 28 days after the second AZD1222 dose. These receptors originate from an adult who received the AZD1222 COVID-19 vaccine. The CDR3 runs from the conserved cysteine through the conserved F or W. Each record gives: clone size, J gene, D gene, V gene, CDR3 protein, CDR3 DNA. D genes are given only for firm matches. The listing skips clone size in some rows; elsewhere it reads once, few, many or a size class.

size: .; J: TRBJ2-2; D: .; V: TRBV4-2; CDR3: CASSQERGTGELFF; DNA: TGTGCCAGCAGCCAAGAAAGGGGCACCGGGGAGCTGTTTTTT
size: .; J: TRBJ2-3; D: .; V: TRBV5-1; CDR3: CASSQDTSTDTQYF; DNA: TGCGCCAGCAGCCAGGACACCAGCACAGATACGCAGTATTTT
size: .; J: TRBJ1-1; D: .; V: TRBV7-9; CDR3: CASSSQGEWVEAFF; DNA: TGTGCCAGCAGCTCCCAGGGTGAATGGGTTGAAGCTTTCTTT
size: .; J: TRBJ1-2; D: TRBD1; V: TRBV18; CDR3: CASSPIDREGYGYTF; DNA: TGTGCCAGCTCACCCATCGACAGGGAGGGCTATGGCTACACCTTC
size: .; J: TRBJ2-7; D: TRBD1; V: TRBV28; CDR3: CASSAGQGLVEQYF; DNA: TGTGCCAGCAGTGCCGGACAGGGGTTAGTCGAGCAGTACTTC
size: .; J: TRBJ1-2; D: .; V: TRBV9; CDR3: CASSVGGGGRVRGYTF; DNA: TGTGCCAGCAGCGTAGGAGGAGGGGGACGAGTGCGCGGCTACACCTTC
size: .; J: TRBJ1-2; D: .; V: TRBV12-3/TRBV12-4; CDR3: CASSFSLLGYTF; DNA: TGTGCCAGCAGTTTTTCGTTATTGGGCTACACCTTC
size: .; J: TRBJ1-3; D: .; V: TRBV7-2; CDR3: CASSPRGVSSGNTIYF; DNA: TGTGCCAGCAGCCCAAGAGGGGTGTCCTCTGGAAACACCATATATTTT
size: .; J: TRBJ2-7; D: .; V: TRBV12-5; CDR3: CASGFPNRVGLGLRDYEQYF; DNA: TGTGCTAGTGGTTTCCCCAACAGGGTCGGGTTGGGTCTGCGGGACTACGAGCAGTACTTC
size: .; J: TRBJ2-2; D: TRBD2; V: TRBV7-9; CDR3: CASSLLAGAVNTGELFF; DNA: TGTGCCAGCAGCTTACTAGCGGGGGCCGTGAACACCGGGGAGCTGTTTTTT
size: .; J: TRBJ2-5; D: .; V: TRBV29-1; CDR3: CSVVGIQETQYF; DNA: TGCAGCGTTGTGGGCATACAAGAGACCCAGTACTTC
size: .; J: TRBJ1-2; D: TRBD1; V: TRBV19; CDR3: CASSQRTGGSYGYTF; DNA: TGTGCCAGTAGCCAACGGACAGGGGGAAGTTATGGCTACACCTTC
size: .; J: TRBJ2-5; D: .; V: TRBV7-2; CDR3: CASSLGARREETQYF; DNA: TGTGCCAGCAGCTTAGGGGCTCGACGAGAGGAGACCCAGTACTTC
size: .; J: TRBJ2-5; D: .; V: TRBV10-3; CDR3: CAISERETQYF; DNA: TGTGCCATCAGTGAAAGGGAGACCCAGTACTTC
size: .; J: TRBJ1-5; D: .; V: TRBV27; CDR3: CASSSTQGIVKPQHF; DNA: TGTGCCAGCAGTTCTACTCAGGGGATCGTTAAGCCCCAGCATTTT
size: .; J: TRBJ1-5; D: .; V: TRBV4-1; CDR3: CASSSRTASNQPQHF; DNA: TGCGCCAGCAGCAGTAGGACGGCCAGCAATCAGCCCCAGCATTTT
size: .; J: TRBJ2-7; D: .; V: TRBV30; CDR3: CAWSVGGYEQYF; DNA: TGTGCCTGGAGTGTAGGAGGATACGAGCAGTACTTC
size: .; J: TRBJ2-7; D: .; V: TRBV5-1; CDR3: CASSRGGQAYEQYF; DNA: TGCGCCAGCAGCCGGGGGGGACAGGCGTACGAGCAGTACTTC
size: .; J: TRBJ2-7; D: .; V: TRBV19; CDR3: CASSPPGHQGIYEQYF; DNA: TGTGCCAGTAGTCCGCCGGGACACCAGGGGATATACGAGCAGTACTTC
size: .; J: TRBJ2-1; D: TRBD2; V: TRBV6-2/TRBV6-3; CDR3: CASRSAGGAYNEQFF; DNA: TGTGCCAGCCGTTCAGCGGGAGGGGCCTACAATGAGCAGTTCTTC
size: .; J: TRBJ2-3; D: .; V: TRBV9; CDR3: CASSADSSTDTQYF; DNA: TGTGCCAGCAGCGCGGACTCTAGCACAGATACGCAGTATTTT
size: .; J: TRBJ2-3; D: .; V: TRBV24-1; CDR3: CATSATVTDTQYF; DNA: TGTGCCACCAGTGCGACGGTCACAGATACGCAGTATTTT
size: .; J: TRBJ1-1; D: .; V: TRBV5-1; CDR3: CASRPSQGGTEAFF; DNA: TGCGCCAGCAGACCTTCACAGGGAGGCACTGAAGCTTTCTTT
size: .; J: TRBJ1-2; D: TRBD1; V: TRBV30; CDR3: CAWSVDGTGDGYTF; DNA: TGTGCCTGGAGTGTAGACGGGACAGGCGATGGCTACACCTTC
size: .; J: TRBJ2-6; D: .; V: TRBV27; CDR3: CASSFQSSGANVLTF; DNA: TGTGCCAGCAGTTTTCAAAGCTCTGGGGCCAACGTCCTGACTTTC
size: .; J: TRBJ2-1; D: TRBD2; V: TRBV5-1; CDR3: CASSSSGTSSDEQFF; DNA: TGCGCCAGCAGCTCCTCCGGGACTAGCTCGGATGAGCAGTTCTTC
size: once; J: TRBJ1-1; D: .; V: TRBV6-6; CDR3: CASSYLIEGRSAFF; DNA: TGTGCCAGCAGTTACCTTATCGAGGGGAGGTCAGCTTTCTTT
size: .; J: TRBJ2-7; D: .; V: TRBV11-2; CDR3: CASSLGLVSLYEQYF; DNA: TGTGCCAGCAGCTTAGGACTAGTCTCCCTCTACGAGCAGTACTTC
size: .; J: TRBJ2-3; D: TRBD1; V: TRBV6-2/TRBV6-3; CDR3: CASSDQGARDTQYF; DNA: TGTGCCAGCAGTGACCAGGGGGCGCGGGATACGCAGTATTTT
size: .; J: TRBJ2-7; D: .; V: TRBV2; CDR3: CASSEEHSGLSYEQYF; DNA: TGTGCCAGCAGTGAGGAACACTCGGGCCTCTCCTACGAGCAGTACTTC
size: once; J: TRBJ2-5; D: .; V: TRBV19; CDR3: CASSILLGGAVTQYF; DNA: TGTGCCAGTAGTATTCTTCTTGGGGGGGCGGTGACCCAGTACTTC
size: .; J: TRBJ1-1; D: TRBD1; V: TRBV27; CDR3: CASIPTGLIYEAFF; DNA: TGTGCCAGCATCCCGACAGGGCTAATTTATGAAGCTTTCTTT
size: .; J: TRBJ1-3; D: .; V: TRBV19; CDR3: CASKGVWAGNTIYF; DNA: TGTGCCAGCAAAGGAGTATGGGCTGGAAACACCATATATTTT
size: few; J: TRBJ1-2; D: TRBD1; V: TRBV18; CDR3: CASSPGTGGYGYTF; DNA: TGTGCCAGCTCACCCGGGACAGGGGGGTATGGCTACACCTTC
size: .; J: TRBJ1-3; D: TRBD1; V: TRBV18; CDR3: CASSATGGLSGNTIYF; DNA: TGTGCCAGCTCAGCTACAGGGGGACTTTCTGGAAACACCATATATTTT
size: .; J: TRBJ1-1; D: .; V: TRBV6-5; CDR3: CASSYSSGRKATEAFF; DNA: TGTGCCAGCAGTTACTCTAGCGGCAGAAAAGCCACTGAAGCTTTCTTT
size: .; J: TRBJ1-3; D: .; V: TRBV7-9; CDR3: CASSLGGANTIYF; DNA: TGTGCCAGCAGCTTAGGGGGGGCAAACACCATATATTTT
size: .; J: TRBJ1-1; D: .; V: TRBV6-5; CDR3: CASSPTGFETEAFF; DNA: TGTGCCAGCAGCCCCACAGGCTTCGAGACTGAAGCTTTCTTT
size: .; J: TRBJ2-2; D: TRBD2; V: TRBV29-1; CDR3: CSVEGTSGGAFGELFF; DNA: TGCAGCGTTGAAGGGACTAGCGGGGGGGCATTCGGGGAGCTGTTTTTT
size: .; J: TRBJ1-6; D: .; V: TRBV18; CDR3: CASSPPGGEIPLHF; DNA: TGTGCCAGCTCACCACCGGGGGGCGAGATACCCCTCCACTTT
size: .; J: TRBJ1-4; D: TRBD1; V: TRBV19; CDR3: CASRGGTAFDLEKLFF; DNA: TGTGCCAGTAGAGGGGGGACAGCGTTTGACCTAGAAAAACTGTTTTTT
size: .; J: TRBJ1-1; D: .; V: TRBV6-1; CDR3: CASSEYYRAFF; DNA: TGTGCCAGCAGTGAATACTACAGGGCTTTCTTT
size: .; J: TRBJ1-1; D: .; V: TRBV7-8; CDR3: CASSSAYSGRGIEAFF; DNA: TGTGCCAGCAGCTCCGCTTACTCGGGACGCGGGATAGAAGCTTTCTTT
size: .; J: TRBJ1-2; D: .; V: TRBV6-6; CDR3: CASSSGLGYGYTF; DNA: TGTGCCAGCAGTTCAGGGTTGGGCTATGGCTACACCTTC
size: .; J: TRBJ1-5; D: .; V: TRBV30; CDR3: CAWSGAGEGGNQPQHF; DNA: TGTGCCTGGAGTGGTGCAGGGGAAGGCGGCAATCAGCCCCAGCATTTT
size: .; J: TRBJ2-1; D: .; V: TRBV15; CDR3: CATSRNLVGVEEQFF; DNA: TGTGCCACCAGCAGAAACTTGGTTGGAGTTGAAGAGCAGTTCTTC
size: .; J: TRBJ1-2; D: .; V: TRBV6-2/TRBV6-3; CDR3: CASSLMAGLLGGYTF; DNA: TGTGCCAGCAGTTTGATGGCAGGACTCTTGGGGGGCTACACCTTC